This is a list of T cell receptor beta chains from one sample in a study of shared clonotypes between healthy human individuals. Sequenced by immunoSEQ multiplex PCR; TCRdb stores in-frame clones only, minus some. The table lists roughly 1.4 million clones, approximately 98.5% of them singletons. Sample: naive CD4+ T cells sorted from blood. The receptors derive from a man aged 25-45 years in good health. Each CDR3 is given with its conserved first and last residue. Part of the rows lack a size; the others show once, few, many or a class for expanded clones.

V gene	J gene	CDR3 length	clone size	CDR3 protein
TRBV5-4	TRBJ2-5	13	-	CASSGGQQETQYF
TRBV9	TRBJ2-7	14	once	CASSAQGLPYEQYF
TRBV4-2	TRBJ2-3	16	once	CASSHGTSGRTDTQYF
TRBV11-2	TRBJ2-7	14	-	CASSLDWGMGEQYF
TRBV5-6	TRBJ2-7	15	-	CASSLVAGTSYEQYF
TRBV5-1	TRBJ2-7	13	-	CASSSPQGYEQYF
TRBV29-1	TRBJ2-5	10	-	CSVGGETQYF
TRBV28	TRBJ1-5	13	-	CASREGSDQPQHF
TRBV7-3	TRBJ2-1	12	once	CASSLADNEQFF
TRBV5-1	TRBJ2-1	15	-	CASSLKGQGYNEQFF
TRBV11-2	TRBJ2-5	14	-	CASSLVPPSGTQYF
TRBV7-2	TRBJ1-1	13	once	CASSFRGGTEAFF
TRBV19	TRBJ1-5	13	-	CASHRGFDQPQHF
TRBV29-1	TRBJ2-7	14	-	CSVGDPGHTYEQYF
TRBV7-9	TRBJ2-2	13	-	CASSVTSPGELFF
TRBV12-5	TRBJ1-1	14	-	CASGLGYMNTEAFF
TRBV27	TRBJ2-1	16	-	CASSLLAGRSYNEQFF
TRBV29-1	TRBJ2-1	12	once	CSVLGQGLVQFF
TRBV6-5	TRBJ2-7	14	-	CASRPKGRTYEQYF
TRBV7-9	TRBJ2-5	16	-	CASSLGGRLEEETQYF
TRBV27	TRBJ2-3	17	once	CASSPPGGVPNTDTQYF
TRBV5-6	TRBJ2-5	13	-	CASSLGRQETQYF
TRBV7-9	TRBJ1-1	14	-	CASSFTGGNTEAFF
TRBV5-1	TRBJ1-3	16	-	CASSLEEVFSGNTIYF
TRBV7-9	TRBJ2-2	19	-	CASKGTRGQVTSNTGELFF
TRBV18	TRBJ2-3	14	-	CASSPPSAADTQYF
TRBV9	TRBJ2-7	14	-	CASSPHGENYEQYF
TRBV18	TRBJ1-5	15	-	CASSLGTGVEQPQHF
TRBV5-1	TRBJ2-7	14	-	CASSRTGSSYEQYF
TRBV19	TRBJ2-3	15	-	CASSIVTGGTGYQYF
TRBV7-9	TRBJ1-2	14	once	CASSFFGPNYGYTF
TRBV18	TRBJ1-3	12	-	CASSSEGNTIYF
TRBV5-6	TRBJ1-4	14	-	CASSLSGIDEKLFF
TRBV10-3	TRBJ2-1	14	-	CAISERRGESEQFF
TRBV5-6	TRBJ2-7	15	once	CASTKGRRSSYEQYF
TRBV29-1	TRBJ2-1	16	-	CSVEDWVAGGNNEQFF
TRBV11-2	TRBJ2-7	15	-	CASSTPGRATYEQYF
TRBV18	TRBJ2-3	12	-	CASSPNSDTQYF
TRBV5-1	TRBJ1-2	13	few	CASSFSGNDGYTF
TRBV6-5	TRBJ1-1	15	-	CASSYFFTGDTEAFF
TRBV18	TRBJ2-2	15	-	CASSQNIPNTGELFF
TRBV4-1	TRBJ1-4	17	-	CASSQDFIGEAGEKLFF
TRBV28	TRBJ1-2	12	-	CASSLANYGYTF
TRBV11-2	TRBJ2-1	16	-	CASSLNPAGGYNEQFF
TRBV5-1	TRBJ2-7	15	once	CASRTVTGANYEQYF
TRBV7-8	TRBJ2-3	15	once	CASSLGNSGTDTQYF
TRBV11-2	TRBJ2-3	14	-	CASSETRSTDTQYF
TRBV5-1	TRBJ2-1	14	-	CASSPAPGPDEQFF
TRBV5-1	TRBJ2-7	14	-	CASSLVQGKYEQYF
TRBV7-9	TRBJ2-2	16	-	CASSLMAGENTGELFF